This T cell receptor (beta chain) was recovered during a study of T-cell memory formation after mild COVID-19. At the level of the study: There were largely donor-specific TCR clusters. Study outcomes and limitations: A balance of CD4 and CD8 characterized clones contracting day 15 to 85, whereas later expanders leaned CD4+. The pre-infection memory compartment contained some responding clones, suggesting cross-reactive memory joined.

TCRdb processed the 5' RACE reads anew with MiXCR; each CDR3 protein has one entry. The table has 350,000 or so distinct CDR3 sequences, 20% to 25% seen once; the top ten hold around 23%. This clonotype turned up a few times. Its specificity is not known. The junction had 10 bases not matched to a gene; V was cut back by 1 base and J by 2 bases. Germline assignment: CDR1 LGHDT and CDR2 YNNKEL (reference sequence). This CDR3 spans 19 amino acids. Specimen: PBMCs or a T cell subset sorted from them (not recorded which). The receptor was derived from a man younger than 35 who had mild COVID-19 (a few samples of this study predate the infection). Cell type and time point are not known. V is TRBV3-1 and J is TRBJ2-5; 13 bases agree with TRBD2. This chain's CDR3 is CASSQGTSGGLERQETQYF. The CDR3 coding sequence is TGTGCCAGCAGCCAAGGGACTAGCGGGGGCCTAGAACGACAAGAGACCCAGTACTTC.